This TCR beta chain came from a study of tumor-infiltrating lymphocytes in primary liver carcinoma. Study-level background: Every sample contained roughly 3.65 to 8 million productive TCRbeta reads, and these numbers were similar from one tissue type to another. Study results and limitations: Tumor-adjacent and tumor-blood pairs showed less overlap than tumor region pairs. Tumor top-250-clone fraction significantly exceeded that of blood (p = 0.039).

TCR beta cDNA was made from 500 ng total RNA with a constant-region primer. A slightly modified ARM-PCR protocol with three nested multiplex PCR rounds produced these TCR beta libraries. TCRdb itself ran the multiplex PCR reads through MiXCR, one entry per CDR3 protein. The sample gives about 320,000 distinct CDR3 sequences, nearly 60% of which show up once; 15% to 20% is in the top ten. Both blood RNA, taken from unsorted whole blood, and germline DNA were extracted. This clonotype was picked up a small number of times. The antigen remains unidentified. The sequence derives from a woman aged 25 to 45 with primary liver carcinoma and hepatitis B virus infection. The specimen was peripheral blood.

In DNA, the CDR3 is TGTGCCAGCAGGTCCGGGGTCGGGGGTGGCTACACCTTC. Translating it yields CASRSGVGGGYTF. The chain links TRBV7-8 to TRBJ1-2; possible D gene TRBD1, 5 bases. The CDR3 runs to 13 residues. V lost 6 bases, J lost 7 bases, and 15 bases lay in between. CDR1 and CDR2 (germline): SGHVS, FQNEAQ.